This TCR beta chain was observed in a study of cytomegalovirus exposure and HLA in healthy donors. The V segment lost 5 bases and the J segment 2 bases; nucleotides outside the gene matches: 3. The CDR3 totals 14 residues. Germline CDR1 SGHTA, CDR2 FQGNSA. Points from the study as a whole: In a later analysis, first-cohort TCR clusters were found to tend to co-occur in the 130 or so validation repertoires. Researchers counted some 150 TCR beta chains as cytomegalovirus-associated. Despite most TCR sequences being rare, some public TCRs occurred in many donors.

TCRdb keeps only in-frame clones here, not all; method: immunoSEQ multiplex PCR. This table holds hundreds of thousands of clones, just under 90% found once. Notes on this clone: Its antigen is not known.

Sequenced input: PBMCs. The sequence was collected from a man younger than 35 in good health and CMV-seronegative. The chain combines TRBV7-2 with TRBJ2-7, with 10 bases aligning to TRBD2. DNA for the CDR3: TGTGCCAGCAGCCCGAGCGGGAGGGCCTACGAGCAGTACTTC. This gives the protein CASSPSGRAYEQYF.